Listed below are T cell receptor beta chains from one sample, sequenced in a study of Ad26.COV2.S vaccination and SARS-CoV-2 variants. Clones were read by immunoSEQ multiplex PCR, and TCRdb kept only the in-frame ones, dropping some. The data show approximately 240,000 clones, 88% seen once. Sequenced here: peripheral blood, sampled in a trial of Ad26.COV2.S vaccine versus placebo. The source of these receptors is a person aged 18-65 years who received the Ad26.COV2.S COVID-19 vaccine or a placebo. Both conserved end residues are part of each CDR3. The D gene is left open where the match is weak. Size tells how often a clone was seen (once, few, many) or the class of an expanded clone, and some rows leave it out.

cdr3_aa: CAISERTGRVHTDTQYF
cdr3_nt: TGTGCCATCAGTGAACGGACAGGGAGGGTACATACAGATACGCAGTATTTT
clone_size: .
j_call: TRBJ2-3
v_call: TRBV10-3
d_call: .

cdr3_aa: CASSRRSGGAGNEQFF
cdr3_nt: TGTGCCAGCAGCCGTCGGAGCGGGGGGGCCGGCAATGAGCAGTTCTTC
clone_size: .
j_call: TRBJ2-1
v_call: TRBV3-1/TRBV3-2
d_call: TRBD2

cdr3_aa: CASSQRAVGGGVVSPSGYTF
cdr3_nt: TGCGCCAGCAGCCAAAGGGCGGTTGGAGGGGGCGTTGTTTCTCCAAGTGGCTACACCTTC
clone_size: .
j_call: TRBJ1-2
v_call: TRBV4-3
d_call: TRBD1

cdr3_aa: CASSWDRGVYEQYF
cdr3_nt: TGTGCCAGCAGTTGGGACAGGGGCGTTTACGAGCAGTACTTC
clone_size: .
j_call: TRBJ2-7
v_call: TRBV28
d_call: TRBD1

cdr3_aa: CASSPGRVFNEQFF
cdr3_nt: TGTGCCAGCAGCCCCGGCAGGGTCTTCAATGAGCAGTTCTTC
clone_size: .
j_call: TRBJ2-1
v_call: TRBV5-4
d_call: .

cdr3_aa: CASSDFGLGQQETQYF
cdr3_nt: TGTGCCAGCAGTGATTTTGGCCTAGGACAGCAAGAGACCCAGTACTTC
clone_size: .
j_call: TRBJ2-5
v_call: TRBV2
d_call: .

cdr3_aa: CASSQELHNEKLFF
cdr3_nt: TGTGCCAGCAGCCAAGAACTCCATAATGAAAAACTGTTTTTT
clone_size: .
j_call: TRBJ1-4
v_call: TRBV3-1/TRBV3-2
d_call: .

cdr3_aa: CASSPRIGPTGETQYF
cdr3_nt: TGTGCCAGCTCACCACGAATAGGTCCGACCGGAGAGACCCAGTACTTC
clone_size: once
j_call: TRBJ2-5
v_call: TRBV18
d_call: .

cdr3_aa: CAIANPVYNEQFF
cdr3_nt: TGTGCCATCGCGAATCCCGTTTACAATGAGCAGTTCTTC
clone_size: .
j_call: TRBJ2-1
v_call: TRBV24-1
d_call: .

cdr3_aa: CASSSPRSPLHF
cdr3_nt: TGTGCCAGCAGCTCCCCTCGGTCACCCCTCCACTTT
clone_size: few
j_call: TRBJ1-6
v_call: TRBV11-2
d_call: .

cdr3_aa: CASSLRQHTEAFF
cdr3_nt: TGTGCCAGCTCACTTCGACAACACACTGAAGCTTTCTTT
clone_size: .
j_call: TRBJ1-1
v_call: TRBV18
d_call: .

cdr3_aa: CASSSGTHMNTEAFF
cdr3_nt: TGTGCCAGCAGCAGCGGGACACACATGAACACTGAAGCTTTCTTT
clone_size: .
j_call: TRBJ1-1
v_call: TRBV6-5
d_call: .

cdr3_aa: CASREDRTNTEAFF
cdr3_nt: TGTGCCAGCAGGGAGGACAGGACGAACACTGAAGCTTTCTTT
clone_size: .
j_call: TRBJ1-1
v_call: TRBV2
d_call: TRBD1

cdr3_aa: CASSYSRTNTGELFF
cdr3_nt: TGTGCCAGCAGTTATAGTAGGACAAACACCGGGGAGCTGTTTTTT
clone_size: .
j_call: TRBJ2-2
v_call: TRBV6-5
d_call: .

cdr3_aa: CAWSGQGSYEQYF
cdr3_nt: TGTGCCTGGAGTGGACAGGGTTCCTACGAGCAGTACTTC
clone_size: .
j_call: TRBJ2-7
v_call: TRBV30
d_call: TRBD1

cdr3_aa: CASSLEMGLGTDTQYF
cdr3_nt: TGCGCCAGCAGCTTGGAGATGGGGCTGGGGACAGATACGCAGTATTTT
clone_size: .
j_call: TRBJ2-3
v_call: TRBV5-1
d_call: .

cdr3_aa: CASSLRRGNTEAFF
cdr3_nt: TGTGCCAGCAGTTTGAGGCGGGGGAACACTGAAGCTTTCTTT
clone_size: few
j_call: TRBJ1-1
v_call: TRBV28
d_call: .

cdr3_aa: CASSSGQVFRHSGNTIYF
cdr3_nt: TGTGCCAGCTCATCGGGACAGGTTTTCCGCCACTCTGGAAACACCATATATTTT
clone_size: .
j_call: TRBJ1-3
v_call: TRBV18
d_call: TRBD1

cdr3_aa: CASSSAGGNYGYTF
cdr3_nt: TGTGCCAGCTCCTCTGCTGGCGGGAACTATGGCTACACCTTC
clone_size: .
j_call: TRBJ1-2
v_call: TRBV7-2
d_call: .

cdr3_aa: CASSYSRPGLGTEQFF
cdr3_nt: TGTGCCAGCAGTTACTCGCGGCCGGGACTAGGGACTGAGCAGTTCTTC
clone_size: .
j_call: TRBJ2-1
v_call: TRBV6-5
d_call: TRBD2

cdr3_aa: CASSGLRGETQYF
cdr3_nt: TGTGCCAGCAGCGGGCTCAGGGGAGAGACCCAGTACTTC
clone_size: .
j_call: TRBJ2-5
v_call: TRBV5-5
d_call: .

cdr3_aa: CASSWRGSNTEAFF
cdr3_nt: TGTGCCAGTAGTTGGAGAGGTTCAAACACTGAAGCTTTCTTT
clone_size: .
j_call: TRBJ1-1
v_call: TRBV19
d_call: .

cdr3_aa: CASSLQAYSNQPQHF
cdr3_nt: TGTGCCAGCAGCCTACAGGCGTATAGCAATCAGCCCCAGCATTTT
clone_size: .
j_call: TRBJ1-5
v_call: TRBV5-6
d_call: .

cdr3_aa: CASSLGTVNSPLHF
cdr3_nt: TGTGCCAGCAGCTTGGGGACGGTCAATTCACCCCTCCACTTT
clone_size: .
j_call: TRBJ1-6
v_call: TRBV7-9
d_call: .

cdr3_aa: CAISESPNQETQYF
cdr3_nt: TGTGCCATCAGTGAGTCCCCCAACCAAGAGACCCAGTACTTC
clone_size: once
j_call: TRBJ2-5
v_call: TRBV10-3
d_call: .

cdr3_aa: CASKSGTAEQYF
cdr3_nt: TGTGCCAGCAAGTCGGGGACCGCCGAGCAGTACTTC
clone_size: few
j_call: TRBJ2-7
v_call: TRBV28
d_call: .

cdr3_aa: CASSLVGLGGNQPQHF
cdr3_nt: TGTGCCAGCAGCTTAGTAGGCTTGGGGGGGAATCAGCCCCAGCATTTT
clone_size: .
j_call: TRBJ1-5
v_call: TRBV7-2
d_call: .

cdr3_aa: CASSLNRGSHTGELFF
cdr3_nt: TGCGCCAGCAGCTTGAACAGGGGTTCCCACACCGGGGAGCTGTTTTTT
clone_size: .
j_call: TRBJ2-2
v_call: TRBV5-1
d_call: TRBD1

cdr3_aa: CASSFGWGEAFF
cdr3_nt: TGTGCCAGCAGCTTCGGGTGGGGTGAAGCTTTCTTT
clone_size: .
j_call: TRBJ1-1
v_call: TRBV5-6
d_call: .

cdr3_aa: CASSQDELAAGGRQTQYF
cdr3_nt: TGCGCCAGCAGCCAAGATGAATTGGCAGCGGGAGGGCGACAGACCCAGTACTTC
clone_size: .
j_call: TRBJ2-5
v_call: TRBV4-1
d_call: TRBD2

cdr3_aa: CASSSRRQSLPGELFF
cdr3_nt: TGTGCCAGCTCCTCTCGACGGCAGTCCCTCCCCGGGGAGCTGTTTTTT
clone_size: .
j_call: TRBJ2-2
v_call: TRBV27
d_call: .

cdr3_aa: CASSPLLRVGRPTYEQYF
cdr3_nt: TGTGCCAGCAGCCCCCTACTTCGAGTGGGCAGGCCCACCTACGAGCAGTACTTC
clone_size: once
j_call: TRBJ2-7
v_call: TRBV3-1/TRBV3-2
d_call: .

cdr3_aa: CASSHRDRGPGGELFF
cdr3_nt: TGCGCCAGCAGCCATCGGGACAGGGGGCCGGGCGGGGAGCTGTTTTTT
clone_size: many
j_call: TRBJ2-2
v_call: TRBV4-1
d_call: TRBD1

cdr3_aa: CASSHDLYSPLHF
cdr3_nt: TGTGCCAGCAGCCACGACCTATATTCACCCCTCCACTTT
clone_size: .
j_call: TRBJ1-6
v_call: TRBV14
d_call: .

cdr3_aa: CASSIGTKNEQFF
cdr3_nt: TGCGCCAGCAGCATAGGGACTAAGAATGAGCAGTTCTTC
clone_size: .
j_call: TRBJ2-1
v_call: TRBV5-1
d_call: TRBD2

cdr3_aa: CASSSGTLYSNQPQHF
cdr3_nt: TGTGCCAGCAGTTCCGGGACACTTTATAGCAATCAGCCCCAGCATTTT
clone_size: .
j_call: TRBJ1-5
v_call: TRBV2
d_call: .

cdr3_aa: CASSPQGAPDTQYF
cdr3_nt: TGTGCCAGCAGCCCGCAGGGGGCCCCAGATACGCAGTATTTT
clone_size: .
j_call: TRBJ2-3
v_call: TRBV7-2
d_call: TRBD1

cdr3_aa: CASSLSGAPYSNQPQHF
cdr3_nt: TGTGCCAGCAGCCTCTCCGGTGCTCCATATAGCAATCAGCCCCAGCATTTT
clone_size: .
j_call: TRBJ1-5
v_call: TRBV5-6
d_call: .

cdr3_aa: CASSYSQGAMNTEAFF
cdr3_nt: TGTGCCAGCAGTTACTCGCAGGGGGCGATGAACACTGAAGCTTTCTTT
clone_size: .
j_call: TRBJ1-1
v_call: TRBV6-5
d_call: TRBD1

cdr3_aa: CASSYSLAGGRNEQFF
cdr3_nt: TGTGCCAGCAGTTACTCGTTAGCGGGAGGGCGGAATGAGCAGTTCTTC
clone_size: once
j_call: TRBJ2-1
v_call: TRBV6-6
d_call: TRBD2

cdr3_aa: CASSRQGISYNEQFF
cdr3_nt: TGTGCCAGCAGTAGACAGGGTATTTCCTACAATGAGCAGTTCTTC
clone_size: .
j_call: TRBJ2-1
v_call: TRBV28
d_call: TRBD1

cdr3_aa: CASSYGRTDTQYF
cdr3_nt: TGTGCCAGCAGTTACGGGAGGACAGATACGCAGTATTTT
clone_size: .
j_call: TRBJ2-3
v_call: TRBV6-2/TRBV6-3
d_call: .

cdr3_aa: CAIRPTNYGYTF
cdr3_nt: TGTGCCATCAGACCGACTAACTATGGCTACACCTTC
clone_size: .
j_call: TRBJ1-2
v_call: TRBV13
d_call: .

cdr3_aa: CASRGERQRDGYTF
cdr3_nt: TGTGCCAGTAGAGGCGAGCGGCAGAGGGATGGCTACACCTTC
clone_size: .
j_call: TRBJ1-2
v_call: TRBV19
d_call: .

cdr3_aa: CASSNRGDLTYEQYF
cdr3_nt: TGTGCCAGCAGCAACAGGGGGGACCTAACCTACGAGCAGTACTTC
clone_size: .
j_call: TRBJ2-7
v_call: TRBV6-2/TRBV6-3
d_call: TRBD1

cdr3_aa: CASSPSGGRKETQYF
cdr3_nt: TGTGCCAGCAGCCCCTCCGGGGGGCGGAAAGAGACCCAGTACTTC
clone_size: .
j_call: TRBJ2-5
v_call: TRBV3-1/TRBV3-2
d_call: .

cdr3_aa: CASSPAGANSPLHF
cdr3_nt: TGCGCCAGCAGTCCGGCAGGGGCCAATTCACCCCTCCACTTT
clone_size: .
j_call: TRBJ1-6
v_call: TRBV5-1
d_call: .

cdr3_aa: CSVAKGGYNEQFF
cdr3_nt: TGCAGCGTTGCAAAGGGGGGCTACAATGAGCAGTTCTTC
clone_size: few
j_call: TRBJ2-1
v_call: TRBV29-1
d_call: .

cdr3_aa: CASSWSLAGSAYNEQFF
cdr3_nt: TGTGCCAGCAGCTGGAGTCTAGCGGGGTCCGCCTACAATGAGCAGTTCTTC
clone_size: .
j_call: TRBJ2-1
v_call: TRBV7-9
d_call: TRBD2